This T cell receptor (beta chain) was identified during a study of molecular identifiers for immune sequencing clone quantification. General study results and limits: Clones that exceeded 20 RNA copies held over 98% of effector molecules, yet under 1% in naive cells.

One entry per CDR3 protein results from TCRdb running MiXCR on the PCR reads. Here the sample spans some 680,000 distinct CDR3 sequences, approximately 24% being singletons. A few counts support this clonotype. The target antigen is unknown. Germline V gene data show CDR1 as LGHDT and CDR2 as YNNKEL (reference sequence). The CDR3 consists of 15 residues. Between the trimmed V and J ends, which lost 3 bases and 0 bases, there was a span of 10 bases. Source material: naive CD8+ T cells from blood, with Jurkat cell RNA spiked in. Subset here: FACS-sorted CD8+CD4-CCR7+CD45RA+ naive T cells. The V gene is TRBV3-1, the J gene TRBJ2-3; possible D gene TRBD2, 5 bases. The clonotype comes from a human donor in good health. Some libraries in this study had Jurkat cell RNA spiked in. The CDR3 loop reads CASSQDSVSTDTQYF. The CDR3 nucleotides read TGTGCCAGCAGCCAGGATAGCGTGAGCACAGATACGCAGTATTTT.